The clone carrying this T cell receptor beta chain occurred once. Its matching antigen is unknown. Germline CDR1 reads LNHDA; CDR2 reads SQIVND (reference sequence). Trimming removed 5 bases from V and 3 bases from J, with 14 bases in between. The CDR3 has 14 residues. The sample is drawn from a study of somatic mutations in cytotoxic T cells in rheumatoid arthritis. Findings and limits, study-wide: A single CD8+ clone exceeded 20% of CD8+ cells in about an eighth of the roughly 60 patients. In rheumatoid arthritis patients, unlike healthy controls, CD8+ clonality rose with age.

Here immunoSEQ multiplex PCR was the method, and the copy in TCRdb shows in-frame clones only, minus some. Of about 19,000 clones in the sample, about 80% were seen once. The clonotype originates from a man younger than 30 with rheumatoid arthritis. The chain joins TRBV19 to TRBJ2-7; D might be TRBD1 (6 bases). The sample consisted of CD8+ T cells sorted from blood. CDR3 DNA sequence: TGTGCCAGTAGTGTGGCAGGGGCCTTCTACGAGCAGTACTTC. Translating gives CASSVAGAFYEQYF.